These 32 T cell receptor beta chains were sequenced from one sample in a study of T cells in Graves' hyperthyroidism and ophthalmopathy (dated by TCRdb to about 2019). The method behind the library was multiplex PCR. The instrument given in TCRdb is Illumina HiSeq 2000. TCR beta CDR3 regions were amplified from RNA transcripts. The first round of RT-PCR for the TCR CDR3 was performed with the HTBI primer set and the Qiagen OneStep RT-PCR kit. The public reads were reanalyzed by TCRdb: fastp trimming at Q25, MiXCR alignment, in-frame beta chains only. CDR3 protein sequences are deduplicated, and each keeps its most common genes and DNA. Present in this sample are approximately 690,000 distinct CDR3 sequences, around 20% of which were seen just once. Roughly 30% of the sample is taken by the ten largest. Sequenced: blood. The receptors stem from a man aged 25 to 45 with Graves' ophthalmopathy.

This clonotype showed up many times. The genes are TRBV11-1 and TRBJ2-1; D might be TRBD2 (6 bases). This CDR3 is 14 amino acids long. From germline, CDR1 is SGHAT and CDR2 FQDESV (reference sequence). Trimming stripped 5 bases from V and 8 bases from J, with 16 bases between. DNA for the CDR3: TGTGCCAGCAGCCCTGCCTCTGCGGGGTATGAGCAGTTCTTC. Residues: CASSPASAGYEQFF.

The V and J genes are TRBV29-1 and TRBJ2-3, with D possibly being TRBD1 (6 bases). This CDR3 is 15 amino acids long. Trimming left V 1 base short and J 1 base short, with 12 bases between. CDR1 and CDR2 from the germline V gene are SQVTM and ANQGSEA. The CDR3 is CSVEGSGARTDTQYF. Written as DNA, the CDR3 is TGCAGCGTTGAAGGGTCAGGGGCACGCACAGATACGCAGTATTTT.

The chain carries TRBV15 and TRBJ1-4, with 8 bases fitting TRBD1. The V gene's germline CDR1 is LNHNV and CDR2 YYDKDF (reference sequence). CDR3 length: 16 residues. V was pared by 4 bases and J by 4 bases, with 8 bases of the junction left unmatched. The CDR3 DNA is TGTGCCACCAGCATTAGGACAGGGAAAGTTAATGAAAAACTGTTTTTT. It translates to CATSIRTGKVNEKLFF. Together with reference TRBV15 and TRBJ1-4, the CDR3 gives the full variable domain: DAMVIQNPRYQVTQFGKPVTLSCSQTLNHNVMYWYQQKSSQAPKLLFHYYDKDFNNEADTPDNFQSRRPNTSFCFLDIRSPGLGDTAMYLCATSIRTGKVNEKLFFGSGTQLSVL.

The rearrangement links TRBV24-1 to TRBJ1-5; possible D gene TRBD1, 6 bases. V was trimmed by 4 bases and J by 2 bases, leaving 11 bases between them. Germline V gene data show CDR1 as KGHDR and CDR2 as SFDVKD. The CDR3 is 15 amino acids. The CDR3 DNA sequence: TGTGCCACCAGTGACCACAGGGCTGGCAATCAGCCCCAGCATTTT. Translating gives CATSDHRAGNQPQHF.

In this sample, this clonotype turned up many times. J is TRBJ1-1 and V is TRBV5-1; D remains ambiguous. V was pared by 2 bases and J by 1 base, with 6 bases between. Germline loops: CDR1 SGHRS, CDR2 YFSETQ. The CDR3 has 13 amino acids. The CDR3 DNA reads as TGCGCCAGCAGCTTAAATTGGAACACTGAAGCTTTCTTT. It is translated as CASSLNWNTEAFF.

J is TRBJ2-1 and V is TRBV7-3, with 8 nucleotides matching TRBD1. In germline, CDR1 is SGHTA, CDR2 FQGTGA. This CDR3 region has 15 residues. Trimming at V came to 0 bases and at J to 6 bases, leaving 4 bases not matched to a gene. The CDR3 nucleotides read TGTGCCAGCAGCTTAACCGGGACAGGAATCAATGAGCAGTTCTTC. This gives the protein CASSLTGTGINEQFF.

This clonotype turned up a few times. The chain has TRBV7-8 and TRBJ2-3, with TRBD2 matching over 12 bases. Germline V gene lookup returns CDR1 SGHVS and CDR2 FQNEAQ. This CDR3 has 15 amino acids. V shed 4 bases and J 4 bases; nucleotides not matched to a gene: 3. The CDR3 protein is CASSSSGRASDTQYF. The CDR3 DNA sequence: TGTGCCAGCAGCTCTAGCGGGAGGGCCTCAGATACGCAGTATTTT.

This clonotype was observed at least ten times. The chain has TRBV28 and TRBJ2-7; D is uncertain. V lost 7 bases to trimming and J lost 7 bases, with 23 bases between them. The CDR3 sequence is 15 residues long. Germline V gives CDR1 MDHEN, CDR2 SYDVKM. The CDR3 is CASIHPDASRVEQYF. Written as DNA, the CDR3 is TGTGCCAGCATTCATCCGGATGCCTCCCGGGTAGAGCAGTACTTC.

The J gene is TRBJ1-4, the V gene TRBV19, with TRBD1 identical over 8 bases. V trimming: 7 bases; J trimming: 1 base; junction bases outside the gene matches: 8. Germline V gene sequence: CDR1 LNHDA, CDR2 SQIVND (reference sequence). This CDR3 is 16 amino acids long. CDR3 coding DNA: TGTGCCAGTACGGCGCAGGGGGCGCGAACTAATGAAAAACTGTTTTTT. It translates to CASTAQGARTNEKLFF.

V is TRBV10-2 and J is TRBJ2-2; 12 bases fit TRBD2. Trimming removed 2 bases from V and 4 bases from J; junction bases left unmatched: 5. CDR3 length: 17 residues. CDR1 and CDR2 from the germline V gene are WSHSY and SAAADI. CDR3 sequence reads: CASSEPASGRVTGELFF. CDR3 in DNA: TGCGCCAGCAGTGAGCCCGCTAGCGGGAGGGTCACCGGGGAGCTGTTTTTT.

J is TRBJ2-7 and V is TRBV12-3 or TRBV12-4; either TRBD1 or TRBD2 may supply D (5 bases each). The V end was cut by 1 base, the J end by 0 bases, with 10 bases between. This CDR3 comprises 15 residues. In DNA form, the CDR3 reads TGTGCCAGCAGTTTAGGGGACGGATACTCCTACGAGCAGTACTTC. Translating it yields CASSLGDGYSYEQYF.

This chain joins TRBV7-2 and TRBJ2-5; 15 nucleotides match TRBD2. Unmatched junction bases numbered 8, after V lost 5 bases and J lost 7 bases. Per the germline V gene, CDR1 is SGHTA and CDR2 is FQGNSA. The CDR3 is made up of 16 amino acids. CDR3 loop: CASSPRTSGRAVTQYF. DNA of the CDR3: TGTGCCAGCAGCCCCCGGACTAGCGGGAGGGCCGTGACCCAGTACTTC.

The sample holds one count of this clonotype. V gene TRBV20-1 combines with J gene TRBJ2-1; 11 nucleotides agree with TRBD2. Germline CDR1 is DFQATT and CDR2 is SNEGSKA (reference sequence). V shed 6 bases and J 5 bases; nucleotides not matched to a gene: 6. This CDR3 is built from 14 residues. In DNA form, the CDR3 reads TGCAGTGCGGTCGCTAGCGGGAGGCACAATGAGCAGTTCTTC. Its protein product is CSAVASGRHNEQFF.

In this sample, this clonotype turned up many times. The CDR3 nucleotides read TGTGCCAGCAGCTCCAACCCCCAAGCAGCGAACACCGGGGAGCTGTTTTTT. Its protein product is CASSSNPQAANTGELFF. The rearrangement uses TRBV7-2 and TRBJ2-2, with D unclear. Germline V CDR1 and CDR2: SGHTA, FQGNSA. The CDR3 is 17 residues long. V was pared by 4 bases and J by 0 bases, with 15 bases between.

Only a few counts were recorded for this clonotype. This chain links TRBV20-1 with TRBJ1-1; the match to TRBD1 covers 12 bases. Germline V lookup: CDR1 DFQATT, CDR2 SNEGSKA (reference sequence). With V trimmed by 6 bases and J by 1 base, 6 bases remained unmatched. This CDR3 has 15 residues. The CDR3 DNA sequence: TGCAGTGCGCAGCCGGGACAGGGGGCGAACACTGAAGCTTTCTTT. Residues: CSAQPGQGANTEAFF.

This clonotype was seen more than once but under ten times. The chain links TRBV6-1 to TRBJ1-1; 7 bases line up with TRBD1. This CDR3 is 15 amino acids long. Germline lookup yields CDR1 MNHNS and CDR2 SASEGT. J gave up 4 bases and V 10 bases, and 15 bases lay outside the gene matches. CDR3 in amino acids: CATLTGPGAGTEAFF. Here the CDR3 DNA reads TGTGCCACCCTGACAGGGCCGGGGGCCGGCACTGAAGCTTTCTTT.

As to this clonotype: One junction end does not reproduce the germline sequence, and a read error may be involved. V usage is TRBV6-1 and J usage is TRBJ2-2; 9 positions match TRBD2. Germline CDR1 is MNHNS and CDR2 is SASEGT. This CDR3 is 16 amino acids long. The CDR3 bases are TGTGCCAGCACCGAACGCGGGAGGGCCATCACCGGGGGGCTGTTTTTT. Its translation is CASTERGRAITGGLFF.

Comment on this clonotype: A much larger clone is a single base away; this may be a read error. The genes are TRBV2 and TRBJ2-2; 7 bases match TRBD2. In germline, CDR1 is SNHLY, CDR2 FYNNEI. There are 12 residues in the CDR3. The J segment lost 7 bases and the V segment lost 6 bases, leaving 2 bases of the junction unmatched. DNA of the CDR3: TGTGCCAGCAGCACTAGCGTCGGGGAGCTGTTTTTT. Its translation is CASSTSVGELFF.

This clonotype appeared a few times. The chain has TRBV20-1 and TRBJ1-5, with a weak D call TRBD1 (5 bases). The germline V gene encodes CDR1 DFQATT and CDR2 SNEGSKA (reference sequence). The CDR3 is 15 amino acids. Trimming removed 3 bases at V and 4 bases at J, with 16 bases between. CDR3 amino acids: CSASAGAGRNQPQHF. CDR3 sequence (DNA): TGCAGTGCTAGCGCCGGGGCAGGAAGAAATCAGCCCCAGCATTTT.

This clonotype occurred a few times. The chain joins TRBV5-1 to TRBJ2-3; D might be TRBD1 or TRBD2, each matching 5 bases. The length of the CDR3 is 15 residues. V dropped 5 bases and J dropped 4 bases, with 17 bases sitting between them. In germline, CDR1 is SGHRS, CDR2 YFSETQ. In DNA, the CDR3 is TGCGCCAGCAGTTACGGGGCAGCTATTCCAGATACGCAGTATTTT. It is translated as CASSYGAAIPDTQYF.

As concerns this clonotype: A clone one base away is much larger, so this may be a read error. CDR3 residues: CASIFPGQGYHEQYF. DNA of the CDR3: TGTGCCAGCATTTTCCCGGGACAGGGATATCATGAGCAGTACTTC. The gene calls are TRBV12-3 or TRBV12-4 and TRBJ2-7, with 9 bases fitting TRBD1. Trimming removed 7 bases from V and 7 bases from J; junction bases left unmatched: 14. The CDR3 extends over 15 amino acids.

This clonotype is a singleton in its sample. The chain has TRBV27 and TRBJ2-1, with 8 bases aligning to TRBD2. Trimming cost V 8 bases and J 8 bases; bases outside gene matches: 14. The length of the CDR3 is 15 residues. CDR1 MNHEY and CDR2 SMNVEV come from the germline V gene (reference sequence). CDR3 sequence (DNA): TGTGCCAGCTGCCGAGCGGGAGTGAGTCTGGATGAGCAGTTCTTC. Translated: CASCRAGVSLDEQFF.

This clonotype was seen more than once but under ten times. The chain's CDR3 is CSAGTTYNEQFF. CDR3 nucleotide sequence: TGCAGTGCTGGGACGACCTACAATGAGCAGTTCTTC. The chain combines TRBV20-1 with TRBJ2-1; D might be TRBD1 or TRBD2, each matching 5 bases. V lost 5 bases and J 2 bases, leaving 7 bases between the germline ends. There are 12 residues in the CDR3. Germline CDR1 and CDR2: DFQATT and SNEGSKA (reference sequence).

The V gene is TRBV29-1, the J gene TRBJ1-1, with D unclear. The CDR3 runs 15 residues. Germline loops: CDR1 SQVTM, CDR2 ANQGSEA. Trimming stripped 2 bases from V and 0 bases from J, with 13 bases between. This CDR3 is CSVEPRQAMNTEAFF. The CDR3 nucleotides read TGCAGCGTTGAACCTCGACAAGCCATGAACACTGAAGCTTTCTTT.

The chain uses TRBV5-1 and TRBJ2-5; D tentatively reads TRBD1 or TRBD2 (5 bases each). V shed 1 base and J shed 5 bases, with 18 bases lying between them. This CDR3 has 16 amino acids. CDR1 is SGHRS, CDR2 YFSETQ, per germline. CDR3 region: CASSLIGAGGAETQYF. Here the CDR3 DNA reads TGCGCCAGCAGCTTGATTGGGGCAGGAGGTGCGGAGACCCAGTACTTC.

This clonotype was detected many times. The chain links TRBV6-5 to TRBJ1-2; D remains ambiguous. The length of the CDR3 is 16 residues. Per the germline V gene, CDR1 is MNHEY and CDR2 is SVGAGI. V gave up 2 bases and J gave up 5 bases, with 18 bases separating them. The CDR3 nucleotides are TGTGCCAGCAGTTACGCCCGACGGGGATCCCTTTATGGCTACACCTTC. Protein sequence: CASSYARRGSLYGYTF.

On this clonotype itself: A much more abundant neighbour one base away suggests this may be a read error. The chain couples TRBV28 to TRBJ2-1; TRBD2 matches at 14 bases. Germline CDR1 MDHEN, CDR2 SYDVKM. The CDR3 is 18 residues long. The CDR3 here is CACSYTPPGTSGRDEQFF. The CDR3 DNA reads as TGTGCCTGCAGCTACACCCCCCCGGGGACTAGCGGGAGAGATGAGCAGTTCTTC.

This clonotype was recorded many times. The rearrangement links TRBV6-2 or TRBV6-3 to TRBJ2-7, with D possibly matching TRBD2 (5 bases). Trimming stripped 2 bases from V and 5 bases from J, with 10 bases between. This CDR3 comprises 13 residues. Germline V gene lookup returns CDR1 MNHEY and CDR2 SVGEGT. The CDR3 nucleotides are TGTGCCAGCAGTTACGCGGGCCCCGACGAGCAGTACTTC. It encodes CASSYAGPDEQYF.

The V and J genes are TRBV24-1 and TRBJ1-2; D unclear. With 4 bases removed from V and 2 bases from J, the gap between germline ends came to 10 bases. Germline CDR1 reads KGHDR; CDR2 reads SFDVKD. The CDR3 is made up of 14 amino acids. The CDR3 nucleotides read TGTGCCACCAGTGACACGACATGGAACTATGGCTACACCTTC. As protein: CATSDTTWNYGYTF.

The V gene is TRBV6-6, the J gene TRBJ1-1; 9 positions agree with TRBD1. V dropped 2 bases and J dropped 4; count of bases not matched to a gene: 2. This CDR3 region has 14 residues. Germline assignment: CDR1 MNHNY and CDR2 SVGAGI (reference sequence). In DNA form, the CDR3 reads TGTGCCAGCAGTTACCCGACAGGGGGCACTGAAGCTTTCTTT. It encodes CASSYPTGGTEAFF.

The sample holds a few counts of this clonotype. This could be a read error, since a much larger clone is one nucleotide away. The CDR3 sequence: CASSETGNAEAFF. In DNA, the CDR3 is TGTGCCAGCAGTGAGACAGGGAACGCTGAAGCTTTCTTT. This chain connects TRBV2 to TRBJ1-1, with 7 bases identical to TRBD1. CDR3 length: 13 amino acids. From germline, CDR1 is SNHLY and CDR2 FYNNEI.

Concerning this clonotype itself: A read error may be the cause here, since a much bigger clone is one base away. The rearrangement links TRBV20-1 to TRBJ2-7; D not certain. CDR3 length equals 11 residues. CDR1 and CDR2 from the germline V gene are DFQATT and SNEGSKA (reference sequence). The CDR3 loop reads CSATTPYEQHF. CDR3 in DNA: TGCAGTGCAACCACCCCTTACGAGCAGCACTTC.